This record concerns one TCR beta chain sequence. The target antigen is unknown. The data were taken from a study of somatic mutations in cytotoxic T cells in rheumatoid arthritis. Whole-study findings and limits: A rise in CD8+ clonality with age was seen in rheumatoid arthritis patients but not in healthy controls. Of 65 patients, roughly 8 had a largest CD8+ clone that exceeded 20% of CD8+ cells.

Germline V gene lookup returns CDR1 SGHDT and CDR2 YYEEEE. The CDR3 is made up of 15 amino acids. Trimming cost V 0 bases and J 2 bases, with 9 bases left between them. Positively selected by magnetic beads, CD4+ and CD8+ cells were purity-checked by flow cytometry. Produced via immunoSEQ multiplex PCR; TCRdb's table is partial and in-frame only. There are 15,000 to 20,000 clones in the sample; almost 85% occur only once, and about 10% lies in the top ten. V and J are TRBV5-6 and TRBJ2-4; TRBD2 might be the D (5 bases). Sequences were obtained from CD8+ T cells sorted from blood. The clonotype was recovered from a woman aged 50 to 60 in good health. DNA for the CDR3: TGTGCCAGCAGCTTGGATCCGGGATCCAAAAACATTCAGTACTTC. Translated, it gives CASSLDPGSKNIQYF. Supplemented by reference TRBV5-6 and TRBJ2-4, the full variable domain reads DAGVTQSPTHLIKTRGQQVTLRCSPKSGHDTVSWYQQALGQGPQFIFQYYEEEERQRGNFPDRFSGHQFPNYSSELNVNALLLGDSALYLCASSLDPGSKNIQYFGAGTRLSVL.